One and the same sample provided the 19 T cell receptor beta chains below, sequenced in a study of PD-L1 blockade in urothelial cancer. The method was immunoSEQ multiplex PCR; TCRdb's version includes in-frame clones alone and lacks a portion of them. The repertoire consists of about 74,000 clones, with approximately 81% occurring once and the leading ten covering roughly 4.8%. This specimen was PBMCs, taken around atezolizumab (anti-PD-L1) treatment. The origin of the receptors is a man aged 70-80 years with urothelial cancer.

This clone has more than one count but fewer than ten. The CDR3 spells CASVRQGKSYEQYF. The CDR3 bases are TGTGCCAGCGTTCGACAGGGCAAATCCTACGAGCAGTACTTC. The chain is built from TRBV5-8 and TRBJ2-7; 7 bases line up with TRBD1. With V trimmed by 7 bases and J by 1 base, 8 bases remained unmatched. The CDR3 length is 14 residues. Germline values: CDR1 SGHTS, CDR2 YDEGEE.

The chain carries TRBV6-6 and TRBJ2-7; D not certain. This CDR3 is built from 15 residues. Germline values: CDR1 MNHNY, CDR2 SVGAGI (reference sequence). Between the trimmed V and J ends, which lost 6 bases and 2 bases, there was a span of 17 bases. CDR3 in DNA: TGTGCCAGCAGGCGGTCGGATCGCACTCCCTACGAGCAGTACTTC. Protein: CASRRSDRTPYEQYF.

The V gene is TRBV19, the J gene TRBJ1-1, with D perhaps TRBD1 (5 bases). The CDR3 contains 13 residues. V was clipped by 6 bases and J by 1 base, with 9 bases between them. The germline V gene encodes CDR1 LNHDA and CDR2 SQIVND (reference sequence). The CDR3 loop is CASSLTGNTEAFF. In nucleotides, the CDR3 is TGTGCCAGTAGCTTAACAGGGAACACTGAAGCTTTCTTT.

This chain uses TRBV6-6 with TRBJ2-3, with D perhaps matching TRBD1 (6 bases). V lost 6 bases and J lost 7, with 20 bases in between. The CDR3 has 15 residues. Per the germline V gene, CDR1 is MNHNY and CDR2 is SVGAGI (reference sequence). This CDR3 reads CASSLQGHGSYTQYF. CDR3 nucleotide sequence: TGTGCCAGCAGCCTACAGGGCCACGGCTCCTATACGCAGTATTTT.

The V gene is TRBV27, the J gene TRBJ2-7, with a weak D call TRBD1 (6 bases). The CDR3 spans 13 residues. Germline V gene lookup returns CDR1 MNHEY and CDR2 SMNVEV (reference sequence). Trimming removed 6 bases at V and 3 bases at J, with 12 bases between. CDR3 sequence reads: CASRKTGLYEQYF. The CDR3, as DNA: TGTGCCAGCAGAAAGACAGGCCTCTACGAGCAGTACTTC.

This chain uses TRBV9 with TRBJ2-3, with a weak D call TRBD1 (5 bases). The CDR3 is 15 amino acids. Germline CDR1 SGDLS, CDR2 YYNGEE. V gave up 0 bases and J gave up 2 bases, with 10 bases separating them. The CDR3 DNA is TGTGCCAGCAGCGTAGCAGGGTTCCCCACAGATACGCAGTATTTT. Its protein is CASSVAGFPTDTQYF.

The chain links TRBV5-1 to TRBJ2-6; D is possibly TRBD2 (6 bases). The CDR3 sequence is 18 residues long. V lost 0 bases to trimming and J lost 0 bases, with 13 bases between them. CDR1 is SGHRS and CDR2 is YFSETQ in the germline V gene. CDR3 loop: CASSLGAGRPSGANVLTF. The CDR3 nucleotides are TGCGCCAGCAGCTTGGGGGCAGGGAGGCCCTCTGGGGCCAACGTCCTGACTTTC.

The chain recombines TRBV5-1 with TRBJ2-1; TRBD2 agrees at 10 bases. The V gene end was trimmed by 3 bases and the J gene end by 8 bases; junction bases not matched to a gene: 8. The CDR3 loop spans 15 amino acids. Per germline, CDR1 SGHRS and CDR2 YFSETQ. CDR3 in amino acids: CASSSLAGVGDEQFF. As DNA, the CDR3 is TGCGCCAGCAGCTCCCTAGCGGGAGTAGGCGATGAGCAGTTCTTC.

The rearrangement joins TRBV6-5 to TRBJ1-1; D is possibly TRBD1 (5 bases). CDR1 is MNHEY, CDR2 SVGAGI, per germline. The CDR3 length is 15 residues. Deletions cut 0 bases from V and 5 bases from J, with 13 bases between. CDR3 DNA sequence: TGTGCCAGCAGTTACTCGAGTCGGGGGAAAACTGAAGCTTTCTTT. Encoded protein: CASSYSSRGKTEAFF.

This rearrangement joins TRBV9 to TRBJ2-3, with a weak D call TRBD1 (6 bases). V lost 0 bases, J lost 2 bases, and 19 bases lay in between. Looked up from germline, CDR1 is SGDLS and CDR2 is YYNGEE. CDR3 length: 18 residues. The CDR3 is CASSVEVGDRSYTDTQYF. CDR3 bases: TGTGCCAGCAGCGTAGAGGTGGGTGACAGGTCCTACACAGATACGCAGTATTTT.

V usage is TRBV19 and J usage is TRBJ2-1, with TRBD2 identical over 10 bases. CDR1 LNHDA and CDR2 SQIVND come from the germline V gene (reference sequence). This CDR3 contains 15 residues. V lost 7 bases and J lost 7; bases outside the gene matches: 10. In nucleotides, the CDR3 is TGTGCCAGTAATTGGCTAGCGGGAGTAGGTAATGAGCAGTTCTTC. Its protein product is CASNWLAGVGNEQFF. The whole variable domain, remainder taken from reference TRBV19 and TRBJ2-1, is DGGITQSPKYLFRKEGQNVTLSCEQNLNHDAMYWYRQDPGQGLRLIYYSQIVNDFQKGDIAEGYSVSREKKESFPLTVTSAQKNPTAFYLCASNWLAGVGNEQFFGPGTRLTVL.

This clone has more than one count but fewer than ten. The genes are TRBV6-5 and TRBJ2-1; 8 bases are shared with TRBD2. V shed 8 bases, J shed 7 bases, and the junction held 10 bases outside the gene matches. CDR1 and CDR2 (germline): MNHEY, SVGAGI. The length of the CDR3 is 14 residues. This CDR3 reads CASGREGIVNEQFF. The CDR3 DNA reads TGTGCCAGCGGACGGGAGGGCATTGTAAATGAGCAGTTCTTC.

The chain recombines TRBV6-6 with TRBJ2-1, with 7 positions matching TRBD2. J lost 7 bases, V lost 2 bases, and 2 bases had no gene match. This CDR3 is built from 13 residues. Germline V gene lookup returns CDR1 MNHNY and CDR2 SVGAGI (reference sequence). The CDR3 spells CASSYGRGNEQFF. The DNA of the CDR3 is TGTGCCAGCAGTTACGGGCGGGGGAATGAGCAGTTCTTC.

This clone was detected only once. The chain joins TRBV9 to TRBJ2-7; a weak D match, TRBD1 (5 bases). The CDR3 has 14 amino acids. Germline V gene lookup returns CDR1 SGDLS and CDR2 YYNGEE. Trimming left V 4 bases short and J 4 bases short, with 15 bases between. Here the CDR3 reads CASSPTQGRYEQYF. CDR3 coding DNA: TGTGCCAGCAGCCCGACGCAGGGCCGTTACGAGCAGTACTTC.

This sequence joins TRBV28 and TRBJ1-5; the match to TRBD1 covers 7 bases. The CDR3 length is 15 residues. The V segment lost 6 bases and the J segment 2 bases; nucleotides outside the gene matches: 7. Germline loops: CDR1 MDHEN, CDR2 SYDVKM. The CDR3 reads CASRTTGYGNQPQHF. CDR3 DNA sequence: TGTGCCAGCAGGACGACAGGGTACGGCAATCAGCCCCAGCATTTT.

This clone was seen a single time. The CDR3 spells CASSLYRGGFTEAFF. The CDR3 bases are TGTGCCAGCAGCTTGTACAGGGGGGGGTTCACTGAAGCTTTCTTT. The genes are TRBV5-5 and TRBJ1-1; 8 bases match TRBD1. J lost 4 bases, V lost 1 base, and 6 bases had no gene match. This CDR3 comprises 15 residues. CDR1 is SGHKS, CDR2 YYEKEE, per germline (reference sequence).

CDR3 in DNA: TGTGCCTGGAGTAGGAGGCCTAATGGCTACACCTTC. Encoded protein: CAWSRRPNGYTF. The chain carries TRBV30 and TRBJ1-2, with unresolved D. There are 12 residues in the CDR3. The germline V and J ends were trimmed by 2 bases and 6 bases, with 10 bases remaining between them. Germline V gene data show CDR1 as GTSNPN and CDR2 as SVGIG (reference sequence).

The V call is TRBV15, the J call TRBJ2-2; 7 bases agree with TRBD1. Trimming cost V 0 bases and J 5 bases; bases outside gene matches: 3. In germline, CDR1 is LNHNV, CDR2 YYDKDF (reference sequence). This CDR3 region has 15 residues. The CDR3 sequence is CATSREQGRTGELFF. The CDR3 DNA reads TGTGCCACCAGCAGAGAACAGGGGCGGACCGGGGAGCTGTTTTTT.

This rearrangement joins TRBV19 to TRBJ2-1; 7 nucleotides agree with TRBD1. The CDR3 consists of 15 residues. Trimming cost V 4 bases and J 9 bases; bases outside gene matches: 12. Germline assignment: CDR1 LNHDA and CDR2 SQIVND (reference sequence). CDR3 protein: CASSTTGAPKGEQFF. The CDR3 DNA is TGTGCCAGTAGTACTACAGGGGCGCCGAAAGGTGAGCAGTTCTTC.